Below, 29 T cell receptor beta chains from the same sample are listed, as sequenced in a study of identical twins (dated by TCRdb to about 2016). Preparation of the library involved 5' RACE. The sequencing machine was an Illumina HiSeq 2000. TCRdb itself trimmed the public reads at Q25 with fastp, ran MiXCR and retained productive beta chains. A single entry per CDR3 protein holds the most common genes and DNA from its merged rows. Present in this sample are 650,000 to 800,000 distinct CDR3 sequences, around 8.6% of which were seen just once. The top ten clonotypes cover 0.98% of the sample. These data are also associated with another study on yellow fever vaccine responses in identical twins.

Material for sequencing was PBMCs. The source of these receptors is a woman younger than 30 in good health.

This clonotype has only a few counts. The V and J genes are TRBV4-2 and TRBJ2-1; TRBD2 matches at 11 bases. The length of the CDR3 is 19 residues. Trimming cost V 4 bases and J 1 base; bases outside gene matches: 12. Per germline, CDR1 LGHNA and CDR2 YNFKEQ. CDR3 sequence reads: CASSLKLAGDSRSYNEQFF. CDR3 DNA sequence: TGTGCCAGCAGCCTAAAACTAGCGGGAGACAGTCGTTCCTACAATGAGCAGTTCTTC.

There are many counts of this clonotype. The chain couples TRBV7-9 to TRBJ2-7; no clear D gene. CDR1 and CDR2 from the germline V gene are SEHNR and FQNEAQ (reference sequence). The CDR3 consists of 12 residues. V lost 5 bases to trimming and J lost 3 bases, with 8 bases between them. CDR3 sequence reads: CASSPPDYEQYF. As DNA, the CDR3 is TGTGCCAGCAGCCCCCCTGACTACGAGCAGTACTTC.

The chain carries TRBV25-1 and TRBJ2-7; the D is unclear. There are 12 residues in the CDR3. V was trimmed by 2 bases and J by 6 bases, leaving 8 bases between them. Per the germline V gene, CDR1 is MGHDK and CDR2 is SYGVNS. The DNA for the CDR3 is TGTGCCAGCAGTGAAAGGATGAGCGAGCAGTACTTC. This sequence encodes CASSERMSEQYF.

The CDR3 sequence: CSARQSDSGAKNIQYF. The CDR3 nucleotides read TGCAGTGCTAGACAGAGCGATAGTGGGGCCAAAAACATTCAGTACTTC. The rearrangement links TRBV20-1 to TRBJ2-4; D is ambiguous. CDR1 is DFQATT, CDR2 SNEGSKA, per germline (reference sequence). This CDR3 spans 16 amino acids. The V and J ends lost 2 bases and 1 base respectively, with 15 bases between them.

V gene TRBV7-9 combines with J gene TRBJ1-1; TRBD1 is a possible D gene (6 bases). The CDR3 covers 14 residues. V gave up 5 bases and J gave up 5 bases, with 15 bases separating them. The germline V gene has CDR1 SEHNR and CDR2 FQNEAQ (reference sequence). The CDR3 DNA reads as TGTGCCAGCAGCGGGGACCCTCAGGGGACTGAAGCTTTCTTT. Translating it yields CASSGDPQGTEAFF.

This clonotype was counted between two and nine times. The chain joins TRBV18 to TRBJ2-7; TRBD1 agrees at 12 bases. Germline-derived CDR1 and CDR2 are KGHSH and LQKENI. Trimming at V came to 6 bases and at J to 6 bases, leaving 18 bases not matched to a gene. This CDR3 comprises 18 residues. CDR3 sequence: CASSLSLGTGGAGSEQYF. The CDR3 DNA reads as TGTGCCAGCTCTCTTTCCCTCGGGACAGGGGGCGCCGGGTCCGAGCAGTACTTC.

This clonotype has just a few counts. V and J are TRBV5-1 and TRBJ2-3; D unresolved. The V and J ends lost 6 bases and 2 bases respectively, with 19 bases between them. Germline CDR1 SGHRS, CDR2 YFSETQ. This CDR3 contains 16 residues. CDR3 in amino acids: CASTPWVSSNTDTQYF. In DNA form, the CDR3 reads TGCGCCAGCACCCCCTGGGTATCATCGAACACAGATACGCAGTATTTT.

The CDR3 nucleotides are TGCAGTGCACCCCGGGACGGTTACAATGAGCAGTTCTTC. Translated: CSAPRDGYNEQFF. The V call is TRBV20-1, the J call TRBJ2-1; tentatively, D is TRBD1 or TRBD2 (5 bases each). Germline lookup yields CDR1 DFQATT and CDR2 SNEGSKA (reference sequence). The CDR3 is made up of 13 amino acids. Trimming took 6 bases from V and 4 from J, leaving 13 bases between them.

This clonotype occurred a few times. The rearrangement joins TRBV5-1 to TRBJ2-5; TRBD2 might be the D (5 bases). V shed 1 base and J shed 5 bases, with 12 bases lying between them. Germline assignment: CDR1 SGHRS and CDR2 YFSETQ. The CDR3 covers 14 residues. The CDR3 sequence is CASSLMLRAETQYF. For the CDR3, the DNA is TGCGCCAGCAGCTTGATGCTGAGGGCGGAGACCCAGTACTTC.

This clonotype occurred a few times. This chain links TRBV6-2 or TRBV6-3 with TRBJ2-2, with 7 bases identical to TRBD1. The CDR3 has 15 residues. The J segment lost 7 bases and the V segment lost 5 bases, leaving 10 bases of the junction unmatched. Per germline, CDR1 MNHEY and CDR2 SVGEGT. For the CDR3, the DNA is TGTGCCAGCAGTCCACGGACAGGCCGGAACGGGGAGCTGTTTTTT. This sequence encodes CASSPRTGRNGELFF.

This clonotype was picked up a small number of times. The V and J genes are TRBV4-3 and TRBJ2-2, with D tentatively TRBD1 or TRBD2 (5 bases each). The CDR3 extends over 19 amino acids. Trimming took off 0 bases at V and 6 bases at J, with 23 bases between the two ends. CDR1 LGHNA and CDR2 YSLEER come from the germline V gene. This CDR3 reads CASSQEAGAFLSRSGELFF. CDR3 DNA sequence: TGCGCCAGCAGCCAAGAGGCCGGGGCCTTTCTGTCACGCTCCGGGGAGCTGTTTTTT.

This clonotype was seen a few times. This chain connects TRBV7-2 to TRBJ2-1; the match to TRBD2 covers 8 bases. J lost 4 bases, V lost 1 base, and 9 bases had no gene match. Germline V gives CDR1 SGHTA, CDR2 FQGNSA. This CDR3 has 17 amino acids. The CDR3: CASSLGIGGGLYNEQFF. CDR3 coding DNA: TGTGCCAGCAGCTTAGGAATCGGGGGGGGCCTTTACAATGAGCAGTTCTTC.

This clonotype was seen many times. This chain links TRBV18 with TRBJ2-3; D not resolved. This CDR3 region has 16 residues. CDR1 and CDR2 from the germline V gene are KGHSH and LQKENI. V was clipped by 1 base and J by 0 bases, with 11 bases between them. CDR3 in DNA: TGTGCCAGCTCACCACTACCAGCAACTAGCACAGATACGCAGTATTTT. Its translation: CASSPLPATSTDTQYF. Supplemented by reference TRBV18 and TRBJ2-3, the full variable domain reads NAGVMQNPRHLVRRRGQEARLRCSPMKGHSHVYWYRQLPEEGLKFMVYLQKENIIDESGMPKERFSAEFPKEGPSILRIQQVVRGDSAAYFCASSPLPATSTDTQYFGPGTRLTVL.

This clonotype was counted a few times. The chain carries TRBV30 and TRBJ2-2; D is ambiguous. CDR3 length equals 14 residues. The germline V gene encodes CDR1 GTSNPN and CDR2 SVGIG (reference sequence). Trimming shortened V by 5 bases and J by 6 bases, and 16 bases separated the two germline ends. The CDR3 DNA sequence: TGTGCCTGGTACGCTGGGTTCGTGGCCGGGGAGCTGTTTTTT. It translates to CAWYAGFVAGELFF.

The genes are TRBV7-9 and TRBJ1-2; no definite D call. Trimming removed 2 bases from V and 3 bases from J, with 19 bases in between. CDR1 is SEHNR, CDR2 FQNEAQ, per germline (reference sequence). The CDR3 has 17 residues. The CDR3 sequence is CASSLLGRGVSDYGYTF. Here the CDR3 DNA reads TGTGCCAGCAGCTTACTCGGCCGTGGTGTTTCGGACTATGGCTACACCTTC.

As for this clonotype: One end of the junction fails to match germline, which may point to a read error. V gene TRBV28 combines with J gene TRBJ2-1, with TRBD2 matching over 13 bases. Germline V lookup: CDR1 MDHEN, CDR2 SYDVKM. This CDR3 contains 17 residues. This CDR3 reads CGSRQLAGGLSYNEQFF. The CDR3 region has the DNA TGTGGCAGCAGACAACTAGCGGGAGGGCTTTCCTACAATGAGCAGTTCTTC.

This clonotype was recorded many times. The CDR3 region is CASSRIQSSYNEQFF. CDR3 nucleotides: TGTGCCAGCAGCCGTATTCAGAGCTCCTACAATGAGCAGTTCTTC. The genes are TRBV7-9 and TRBJ2-1; D is ambiguous. The CDR3 is 15 amino acids. V was pared by 5 bases and J by 0 bases, with 11 bases between. Germline V gene sequence: CDR1 SEHNR, CDR2 FQNEAQ (reference sequence).

The chain couples TRBV11-2 to TRBJ2-7; 9 bases line up with TRBD2. This CDR3 comprises 20 residues. J lost 4 bases, V lost 0 bases, and 19 bases had no gene match. The germline gives CDR1 SGHAT, CDR2 FQNNGV. The CDR3 nucleotides read TGTGCCAGCAGCTTAGAGTTCATTGGCCGGCTAGCGGGACCTTTATACGAGCAGTACTTC. Residues: CASSLEFIGRLAGPLYEQYF. Filled out from reference TRBV11-2 and TRBJ2-7, the complete variable domain reads EAGVAQSPRYKIIEKRQSVAFWCNPISGHATLYWYQQILGQGPKLLIQFQNNGVVDDSQLPKDRFSAERLKGVDSTLKIQPAKLEDSAVYLCASSLEFIGRLAGPLYEQYFGPGTRLTVT.

The chain couples TRBV6-6 to TRBJ1-6; D is unclear. With 6 bases removed from V and 5 bases from J, the gap between germline ends came to 5 bases. CDR3 length equals 12 residues. Germline V gene lookup returns CDR1 MNHNY and CDR2 SVGAGI (reference sequence). The CDR3 spells CASSDNNSPLHF. CDR3 sequence (DNA): TGTGCCAGCAGCGACAATAATTCACCCCTCCACTTT.

In its sample, this clonotype was seen many times. This chain uses TRBV6-5 with TRBJ2-7; D possibly matches TRBD1 or TRBD2 (5 bases each). The CDR3 consists of 12 residues. The V end lost 5 bases, the J end lost 10 bases, and 15 bases lay between the germline ends. In germline, CDR1 is MNHEY, CDR2 SVGAGI. In DNA, the CDR3 is TGTGCCAGCAGTCTCGGGACCTTTAAACAGTACTTC. Translating it yields CASSLGTFKQYF.

This clonotype was counted at least ten times. The V gene is TRBV4-1, the J gene TRBJ2-5; 8 nucleotides match TRBD1. The CDR3 runs to 12 residues. Germline V CDR1 and CDR2: MGHRA, YSYEKL. The V segment lost 9 bases and the J segment 5 bases; nucleotides outside the gene matches: 5. The CDR3 here is CASKGQAETQYF. The CDR3 bases are TGCGCCAGTAAGGGACAGGCGGAGACCCAGTACTTC.

The gene calls are TRBV10-3 and TRBJ2-3, with D maybe TRBD2 (5 bases). The length of the CDR3 is 15 residues. The germline gives CDR1 ENHRY, CDR2 SYGVKD. V was pared by 4 bases and J by 4 bases, with 15 bases between. CDR3 region: CAISVVSTRSDTQYF. CDR3 DNA: TGTGCCATCAGTGTAGTAAGTACTAGGTCAGATACGCAGTATTTT.

This clonotype was found a few times. This chain joins TRBV4-3 and TRBJ1-5, with D unclear. V was shortened by 0 bases and J by 6 bases, with 6 bases between the two germline ends. This CDR3 contains 13 residues. Per the germline V gene, CDR1 is LGHNA and CDR2 is YSLEER. DNA for the CDR3: TGCGCCAGCAGCCAAGATCACGGTCAGCCCCAGCATTTT. It yields the protein CASSQDHGQPQHF.

The chain combines TRBV20-1 with TRBJ2-3, with 7 positions matching TRBD1. Germline CDR1 is DFQATT and CDR2 is SNEGSKA (reference sequence). After removal of 0 bases from V and 2 bases from J, the junction contained 8 bases not matched to a gene. The CDR3 extends over 16 amino acids. CDR3 nucleotides: TGCAGTGCTAGAGATTATGAGGGGGCCTACACAGATACGCAGTATTTT. This sequence encodes CSARDYEGAYTDTQYF.

This clonotype appeared a few times. The J gene is TRBJ2-3, the V gene TRBV2; D is possibly TRBD1 or TRBD2 (5 bases each). Germline V lookup: CDR1 SNHLY, CDR2 FYNNEI. CDR3 length equals 13 residues. Trimming removed 7 bases at V and 5 bases at J, with 13 bases between. The DNA for the CDR3 is TGTGCCAGCATCAGGGACCGGGGAGATACGCAGTATTTT. The encoded protein is CASIRDRGDTQYF.

The J gene is TRBJ2-7, the V gene TRBV6-1; 14 bases map to TRBD2. J was trimmed by 7 bases and V by 8 bases; bases with no gene match: 4. This CDR3 region has 13 residues. Germline-derived CDR1 and CDR2 are MNHNS and SASEGT. The DNA of the CDR3 is TGTGCCAGCCGCGGACTAGCGGGAGGTGAGCAGTACTTC. It encodes CASRGLAGGEQYF.

The gene calls are TRBV5-1 and TRBJ1-6; TRBD1 aligns across 9 bases. Germline loops: CDR1 SGHRS, CDR2 YFSETQ. V lost 4 bases to trimming and J lost 7 bases; unmatched junction nucleotides: 6. This CDR3 contains 15 residues. DNA of the CDR3: TGCGCCAGCAGCCCCGGGACAGGGCAGAATTCACCCCTCCACTTT. It specifies CASSPGTGQNSPLHF.

A few counts support this clonotype. V gene TRBV15 combines with J gene TRBJ2-1; D call uncertain. The CDR3 has 14 amino acids. Trimming removed 0 bases from V and 4 bases from J, with 7 bases in between. Germline-derived CDR1 and CDR2 are LNHNV and YYDKDF (reference sequence). CDR3 residues: CATSREVSYNEQFF. DNA of the CDR3: TGTGCCACCAGCAGAGAAGTCTCGTACAATGAGCAGTTCTTC. The whole variable domain, remainder taken from reference TRBV15 and TRBJ2-1, is DAMVIQNPRYQVTQFGKPVTLSCSQTLNHNVMYWYQQKSSQAPKLLFHYYDKDFNNEADTPDNFQSRRPNTSFCFLDIRSPGLGDTAMYLCATSREVSYNEQFFGPGTRLTVL.

V usage is TRBV29-1 and J usage is TRBJ2-7; 9 nucleotides line up with TRBD1. The junction had 12 bases not matched to a gene; V was cut back by 7 bases and J by 2 bases. Germline V gene lookup returns CDR1 SQVTM and CDR2 ANQGSEA. The CDR3 runs to 15 residues. The CDR3 nucleotides read TGCAGCGCCGTCTCTGCGGGACAGGGAGCCTACGAGCAGTACTTC. This codes for CSAVSAGQGAYEQYF.